In this sample, the clone carrying this TCR beta chain turned up a few times. Its antigen is not known. These data originate in a study of T cells in Graves' hyperthyroidism and ophthalmopathy. Study-level findings and limits: Researchers report that a 13 V-J model separated ophthalmopathy from stable hyperthyroidism.

Germline CDR1 reads SGHAT; CDR2 reads FQNNGV. The CDR3 is made up of 14 amino acids. The V end was cut by 1 base, the J end by 3 bases, with 9 bases between. Researchers amplified the TCR beta CDR3 regions from RNA transcripts. The study used the HTBI primer set for a first-round RT-PCR of the TCR CDR3. Via MiXCR, TCRdb re-called the multiplex PCR reads, giving one row per CDR3 protein. The sample records 490,000 or so distinct CDR3 sequences, around a fifth being singletons. This TCR came from a woman in her 70s with Graves' ophthalmopathy. The sequenced sample was blood. The rearrangement uses TRBV11-2 and TRBJ1-2; D ambiguous. The CDR3, as DNA: TGTGCCAGCAGCTTAGCTGGGGAACACTATGGCTACACCTTC. It is translated as CASSLAGEHYGYTF. The full variable domain, in which reference TRBV11-2 and TRBJ1-2 provide the parts outside the CDR3, is EAGVAQSPRYKIIEKRQSVAFWCNPISGHATLYWYQQILGQGPKLLIQFQNNGVVDDSQLPKDRFSAERLKGVDSTLKIQPAKLEDSAVYLCASSLAGEHYGYTFGSGTRLTVV.